Described below is a single TCR beta chain sequence and its context. What it recognizes is unknown. Authors' processing steps: Differences in CDR3 between clinicopathological groups were drawn on to build a classifier intended to discriminate distant-metastatic papillary thyroid cancer patients. Through MiXCR, TCRdb re-clonotyped the PCR reads. In this record, the V and J calls reflect TCRdb's handling and not the investigators' own analysis. Among nearly 25,000 clones, roughly 12% were seen once, and the ten largest hold around an eighth. Germline V gives CDR1 SGHTA, CDR2 FQGNSA. The CDR3 covers 14 residues. After removal of 11 bases from V and 0 bases from J, the junction contained 4 bases not matched to a gene. Thyroid surgery was performed in patients who had received no treatment beforehand. This sample was taken from a study of metastatic and nonmetastatic thyroid tumors. Study information: Thyroid patients, malignant and benign, had repertoires compared across blood and tumor or nodule tissue. Findings and caveats of the study: In blood and tumor, TCR beta diversity was reportedly significantly higher in malignant thyroid tumors than in benign nodules.

The receptor comes from a female donor with papillary thyroid cancer or a benign thyroid nodule (not recorded which). Some clones in this sample may be carry-over from other donors' samples. The sample comprised blood. The chain couples TRBV7-2 to TRBJ2-7; 13 nucleotides line up with TRBD2. CDR3 residues: CASRTSGGSYEQYF. The DNA for the CDR3 is TGTGCCTCTCGGACTAGCGGGGGCTCCTACGAGCAGTACTTC.